These T cell receptor beta chains were read from a single sample in a study of T cell repertoires in cytomegalovirus infection. Their cognate antigens are unknown. One entry per CDR3 protein results from TCRdb running MiXCR on the reads. The data hold around 120,000 distinct CDR3 sequences, with 20% to 30% observed a single time. The specimen sequenced was PBMCs, sequenced either directly or after in vitro stimulation (not recorded which). The receptor source for this set is a human donor in good health (CMV status not recorded). Some clones in this sample may be carry-over from other donors' samples. The CDR3 runs from the conserved cysteine through the conserved F or W. Each record gives: clone size, V gene, D gene, J gene, CDR3 protein, CDR3 DNA. The D gene is left open where the match is weak. A clone size is listed for some rows: how often the clone was seen (once, few, many), or a class if it is expanded.

many	TRBV4-1	.	TRBJ2-5	CASSQTGPQETQYF	TGCGCCAGCAGCCAGACAGGACCCCAAGAGACCCAGTACTTC
many	TRBV7-9	.	TRBJ1-3	CASSYGTGSSGNTIYF	TGTGCCAGCAGCTACGGTACAGGGTCCTCTGGAAACACCATATATTTT
many	TRBV7-2	.	TRBJ2-3	CASSPRVDTQYF	TGTGCCAGCAGTCCAAGGGTAGATACGCAGTATTTT
.	TRBV4-1	.	TRBJ2-1	CASSPRGLGGEQFF	TGCGCCAGCAGCCCAAGAGGATTAGGGGGTGAGCAGTTCTTC
.	TRBV20-1	.	TRBJ1-1	CSARALLLRNTEAFF	TGCAGTGCTAGAGCCTTACTACTCCGTAACACTGAAGCTTTCTTT
few	TRBV3-1	TRBD1	TRBJ1-1	CASSLSEGARGEAFF	TGTGCCAGCAGCCTCAGTGAGGGGGCTAGAGGTGAAGCTTTCTTT
few	TRBV5-1	.	TRBJ1-1	CASSLEGVMNTEAFF	TGCGCCAGCAGCTTGGAGGGTGTCATGAACACTGAAGCTTTCTTT
.	TRBV3-1	.	TRBJ2-3	CASSQRGSSWSTDTQYF	TGTGCCAGCAGCCAAAGGGGTAGCAGTTGGTCCACAGATACGCAGTATTTT
.	TRBV12-3/TRBV12-4	.	TRBJ1-3	CASSFGGFGNTIYF	TGTGCCAGCAGTTTTGGGGGGTTCGGAAACACCATATATTTT
.	TRBV6-5	.	TRBJ2-1	CASSYSGANEQFF	TGTGCCAGCAGTTACTCGGGAGCCAATGAGCAGTTCTTC
many	TRBV7-6	TRBD2	TRBJ2-5	CASSPNAPSGLEETQYF	TGTGCCAGCAGCCCAAACGCCCCTAGCGGGCTTGAAGAGACCCAGTACTTC
.	TRBV11-2	.	TRBJ1-1	CASSFQGFPNTEAFF	TGTGCCAGCAGCTTTCAGGGGTTCCCGAACACTGAAGCTTTCTTT
few	TRBV27	.	TRBJ2-1	CASSLMGLPSYNEQFF	TGTGCCAGCAGTTTAATGGGTCTCCCTTCCTACAATGAGCAGTTCTTC
.	TRBV28	TRBD2	TRBJ2-5	CASSSLLAGGETQYF	TGTGCCAGCAGTTCACTCTTAGCGGGAGGTGAGACCCAGTACTTC
few	TRBV27	.	TRBJ1-5	CASSLRDSNQPQHF	TGTGCCAGCAGTTTAAGGGATTCCAATCAGCCCCAGCATTTT
few	TRBV15	.	TRBJ1-6	CATSRTTLLDSPLHF	TGTGCCACCAGCAGAACGACGTTACTCGATTCACCCCTCCACTTT
.	TRBV5-5	TRBD2	TRBJ2-7	CASAWEGPRYPLSYEQYF	TGTGCCAGTGCCTGGGAGGGACCCAGATACCCCCTCTCCTACGAGCAGTACTTC
many	TRBV7-2	TRBD1	TRBJ1-1	CASSPQTGTNTEAFF	TGTGCCAGCAGCCCGCAGACAGGGACGAACACTGAAGCTTTCTTT